This entry concerns a single T cell receptor beta chain. Trimming pared 2 bases from V and 4 bases from J, leaving 8 bases between. This CDR3 is built from 13 residues. Amplified regions were TCR beta CDR3 sequences from RNA transcripts. RT-PCR in the first round (using the HTBI primer set) targeted the TCR CDR3. TCRdb itself ran the multiplex PCR reads through MiXCR, one entry per CDR3 protein. The sample shows 800,000 or so distinct CDR3 sequences, around 38% of them seen only once. The entry originates in a study of T cells in Graves' hyperthyroidism and ophthalmopathy. Absence of ophthalmopathy progression within 18 months defined stable Graves' hyperthyroidism.

The chain uses TRBV12-3 or TRBV12-4 and TRBJ2-5, with D hard to call. This TCR derives from a man aged 18 to 30 with Graves' hyperthyroidism. Sequencing used blood. CDR3 coding DNA: TGTGCCAGCAGTTTAAAAGTGAGAGAGACCCAGTACTTC. Translation gives CASSLKVRETQYF.